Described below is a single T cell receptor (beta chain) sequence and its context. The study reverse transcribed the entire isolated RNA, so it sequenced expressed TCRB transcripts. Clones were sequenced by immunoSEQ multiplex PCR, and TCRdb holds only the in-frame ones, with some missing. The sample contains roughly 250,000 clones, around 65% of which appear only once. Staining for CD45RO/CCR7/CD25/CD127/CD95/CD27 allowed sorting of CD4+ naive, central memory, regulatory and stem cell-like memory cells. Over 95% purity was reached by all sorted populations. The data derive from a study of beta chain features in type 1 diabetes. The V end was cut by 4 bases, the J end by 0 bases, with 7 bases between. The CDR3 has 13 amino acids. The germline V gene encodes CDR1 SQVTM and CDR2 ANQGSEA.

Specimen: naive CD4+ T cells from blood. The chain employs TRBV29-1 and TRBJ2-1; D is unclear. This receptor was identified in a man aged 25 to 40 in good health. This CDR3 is CSVAASSYNEQFF. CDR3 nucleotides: TGCAGCGTTGCAGCGAGCTCCTACAATGAGCAGTTCTTC.